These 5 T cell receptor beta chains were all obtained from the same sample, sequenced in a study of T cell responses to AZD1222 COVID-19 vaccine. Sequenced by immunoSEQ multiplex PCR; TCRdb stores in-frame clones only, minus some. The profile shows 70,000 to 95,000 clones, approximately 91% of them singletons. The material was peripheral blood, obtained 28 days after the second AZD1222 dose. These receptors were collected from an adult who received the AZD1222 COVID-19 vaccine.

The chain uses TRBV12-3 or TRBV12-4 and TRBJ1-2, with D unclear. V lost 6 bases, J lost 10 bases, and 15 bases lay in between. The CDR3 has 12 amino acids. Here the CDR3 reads CASSPRTLDYTF. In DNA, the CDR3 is TGTGCCAGCAGCCCCCGGACCCTTGACTACACCTTC.

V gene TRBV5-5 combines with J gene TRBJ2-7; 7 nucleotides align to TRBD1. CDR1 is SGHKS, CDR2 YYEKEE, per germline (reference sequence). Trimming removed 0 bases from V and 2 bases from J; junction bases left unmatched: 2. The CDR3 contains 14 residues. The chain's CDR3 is CASSLVGQPYEQYF. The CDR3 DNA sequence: TGTGCCAGCAGCTTGGTGGGACAGCCCTACGAGCAGTACTTC.

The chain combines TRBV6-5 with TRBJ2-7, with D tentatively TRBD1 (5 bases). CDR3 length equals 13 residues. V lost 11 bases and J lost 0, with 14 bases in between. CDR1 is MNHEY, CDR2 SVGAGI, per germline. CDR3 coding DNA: TGTGCCTCGTCGCAGGGCATCTCCTACGAGCAGTACTTC. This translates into CASSQGISYEQYF.

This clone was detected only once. CDR3 residues: CASSPPAGASSYNEQFF. The CDR3, as DNA: TGTGCCAGCAGCCCCCCAGCGGGGGCGAGCTCCTACAATGAGCAGTTCTTC. The chain combines TRBV5-4 with TRBJ2-1; TRBD2 matches 8 bases. This CDR3 spans 17 amino acids. J lost 0 bases, V lost 4 bases, and 9 bases had no gene match. From germline, CDR1 is SGHNT and CDR2 YYREEE (reference sequence).

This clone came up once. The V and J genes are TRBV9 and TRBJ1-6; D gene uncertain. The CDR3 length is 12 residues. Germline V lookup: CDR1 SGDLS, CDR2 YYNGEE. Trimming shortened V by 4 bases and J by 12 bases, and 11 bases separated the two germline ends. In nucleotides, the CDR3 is TGTGCCAGCAGCCCCCCCACGGGACCCCTCCACTTT. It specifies CASSPPTGPLHF.